The 9 T cell receptor beta chains below come from one sample, sequenced in a study of blood T cell repertoires in COVID-19. Libraries were prepared by immunoSEQ multiplex PCR; TCRdb keeps only in-frame clonotypes and omits some of them. The sample has some 120,000 clones, 65% to 90% seen once. Material for sequencing was peripheral blood. The receptors derive from a woman aged 80 or over with acute or convalescent COVID-19.

V gene TRBV5-1 combines with J gene TRBJ1-2; D is unclear. Germline V lookup: CDR1 SGHRS, CDR2 YFSETQ. The germline V and J ends were trimmed by 1 base and 2 bases, with 6 bases remaining between them. This CDR3 comprises 13 residues. The chain's CDR3 is CASSLNSNYGYTF. DNA for the CDR3: TGCGCCAGCAGCTTGAACAGCAACTATGGCTACACCTTC.

The chain carries TRBV6-5 and TRBJ2-7; tentative D call: TRBD1 (5 bases). The CDR3 has 12 residues. The V end was cut by 6 bases, the J end by 3 bases, with 9 bases between. Germline V lookup: CDR1 MNHEY, CDR2 SVGAGI. The CDR3 bases are TGTGCCAGCAGGGACATTAACTACGAGCAGTACGTC. Translating it yields CASRDINYEQYV.

The V gene is TRBV6-6, the J gene TRBJ1-2, with 11 positions matching TRBD1. V shed 4 bases, J shed 2 bases, and the junction held 6 bases outside the gene matches. The CDR3 covers 16 residues. Germline values: CDR1 MNHNY, CDR2 SVGAGI (reference sequence). This CDR3 is CASSSPGTGGNYGYTF. For the CDR3, the DNA is TGTGCCAGCAGTTCGCCCGGGACAGGGGGAAACTATGGCTACACCTTC.

The chain has TRBV19 and TRBJ2-6; 11 nucleotides match TRBD1. CDR1 is LNHDA, CDR2 SQIVND, per germline (reference sequence). This CDR3 comprises 19 residues. V was clipped by 1 base and J by 1 base; unmatched bases: 6. The CDR3 sequence is CASSIAGTGGWSGANVLTF. The CDR3 DNA reads as TGTGCCAGTAGTATAGCAGGGACAGGGGGATGGTCTGGGGCCAACGTCCTGACTTTC.

This chain links TRBV29-1 with TRBJ2-6, with TRBD2 as a possible D gene (5 bases). Trimming took 5 bases from V and 0 from J, leaving 8 bases between them. This CDR3 is 14 amino acids long. Germline CDR1 and CDR2: SQVTM and ANQGSEA. CDR3 nucleotides: TGCAGCGTTCGGGGTTCCTCTGGGGCCAACGTCCTGACTTTC. Translated, it gives CSVRGSSGANVLTF.

V is TRBV6-6 and J is TRBJ1-2; a weak D match, TRBD1 (6 bases). Trimming took off 2 bases at V and 6 bases at J, with 10 bases between the two ends. The CDR3 runs 13 residues. Germline loops: CDR1 MNHNY, CDR2 SVGAGI (reference sequence). The CDR3 sequence: CASSYKTGDGYTF. The CDR3, as DNA: TGTGCCAGCAGTTACAAGACAGGAGATGGCTACACCTTC.

The chain recombines TRBV7-2 with TRBJ2-2, with TRBD1 as a possible D gene (5 bases). The CDR3 covers 14 residues. CDR1 is SGHTA, CDR2 FQGNSA, per germline. The germline V and J ends were trimmed by 5 bases and 1 base, with 8 bases remaining between them. CDR3 amino acids: CASSPGQNTGELFF. CDR3 in DNA: TGTGCCAGCAGCCCAGGACAGAACACCGGGGAGCTGTTTTTT.

The chain carries TRBV18 and TRBJ2-4; the D gene is possibly TRBD1 (5 bases). This CDR3 has 17 amino acids. V shed 2 bases and J shed 0 bases, with 14 bases lying between them. CDR1 is KGHSH and CDR2 is LQKENI in the germline V gene. CDR3: CASSPDRLTLAKNIQYF. The CDR3 DNA reads TGTGCCAGCTCACCAGACAGACTTACTCTAGCCAAAAACATTCAGTACTTC.

The gene calls are TRBV19 and TRBJ1-2; D uncertain. From germline, CDR1 is LNHDA and CDR2 SQIVND (reference sequence). Trimming took 5 bases from V and 2 from J, leaving 3 bases between them. The CDR3 sequence is 11 residues long. CDR3 protein: CASSENYGYTF. The CDR3, as DNA: TGTGCCAGTAGTGAGAACTATGGCTACACCTTC.